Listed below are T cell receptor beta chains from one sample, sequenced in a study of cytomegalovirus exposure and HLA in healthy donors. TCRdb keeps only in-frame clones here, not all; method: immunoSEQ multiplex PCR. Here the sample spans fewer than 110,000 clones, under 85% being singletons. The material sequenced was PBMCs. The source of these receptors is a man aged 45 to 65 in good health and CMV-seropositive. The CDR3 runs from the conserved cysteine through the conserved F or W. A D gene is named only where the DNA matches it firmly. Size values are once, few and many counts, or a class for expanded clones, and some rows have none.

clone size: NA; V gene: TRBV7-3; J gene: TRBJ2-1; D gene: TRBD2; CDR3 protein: CASSLKAGGSNEQFF; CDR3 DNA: TGTGCCAGCAGCTTAAAAGCGGGAGGGTCAAATGAGCAGTTCTTC
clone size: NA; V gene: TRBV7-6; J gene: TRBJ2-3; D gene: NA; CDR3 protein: CASSLWARRESTDTQYF; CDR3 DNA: TGTGCCAGCAGCTTATGGGCTCGGCGGGAAAGCACAGATACGCAGTATTTT
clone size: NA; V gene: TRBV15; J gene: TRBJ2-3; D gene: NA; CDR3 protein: CATSRDKTGSGTDTQYF; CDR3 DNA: TGTGCCACCAGCAGAGATAAGACAGGCTCAGGCACAGATACGCAGTATTTT
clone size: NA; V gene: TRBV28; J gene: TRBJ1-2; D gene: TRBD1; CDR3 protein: CASRTGGPDYGYTF; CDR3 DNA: TGTGCCAGCAGAACAGGGGGCCCAGACTATGGCTACACCTTC
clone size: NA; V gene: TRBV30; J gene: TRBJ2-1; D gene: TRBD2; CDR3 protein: CAWSALAGGSYNEQFF; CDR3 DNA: TGTGCCTGGAGTGCACTAGCGGGAGGCTCCTACAATGAGCAGTTCTTC
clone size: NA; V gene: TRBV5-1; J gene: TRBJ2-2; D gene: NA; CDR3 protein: CASSRDSGTNTGELFF; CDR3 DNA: TGCGCCAGCAGTCGGGACTCTGGAACGAACACCGGGGAGCTGTTTTTT
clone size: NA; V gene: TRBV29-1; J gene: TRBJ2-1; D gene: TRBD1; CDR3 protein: CSARQGARQFF; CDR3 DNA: TGCAGCGCCCGACAGGGGGCACGACAGTTCTTC
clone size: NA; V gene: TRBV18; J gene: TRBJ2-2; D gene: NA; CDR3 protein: CASSPPSASENTGELFF; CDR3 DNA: TGTGCCAGCTCACCACCGAGTGCTAGCGAGAACACCGGGGAGCTGTTTTTT
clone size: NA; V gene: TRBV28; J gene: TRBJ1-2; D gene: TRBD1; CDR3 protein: CASSLGDRLYGYTF; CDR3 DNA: TGTGCCAGCAGTTTAGGGGACAGGTTGTATGGCTACACCTTC
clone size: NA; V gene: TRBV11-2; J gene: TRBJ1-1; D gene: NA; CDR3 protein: CASTKRQVGNTEAFF; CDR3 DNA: TGTGCCAGCACAAAACGACAGGTGGGGAACACTGAAGCTTTCTTT
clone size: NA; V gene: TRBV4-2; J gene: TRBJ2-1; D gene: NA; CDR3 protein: CASSQEAGSGYNEQFF; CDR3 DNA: TGTGCCAGCAGCCAAGAGGCCGGGAGTGGCTACAATGAGCAGTTCTTC
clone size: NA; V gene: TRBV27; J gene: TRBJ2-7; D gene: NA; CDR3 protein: CASSLRGTWEQYF; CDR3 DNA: TGTGCCAGCAGTTTGAGGGGGACATGGGAGCAGTACTTC
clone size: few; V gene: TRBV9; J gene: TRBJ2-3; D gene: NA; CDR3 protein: CASSVEGGSTDTQYF; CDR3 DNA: TGTGCCAGCAGCGTGGAAGGAGGCAGCACAGATACGCAGTATTTT
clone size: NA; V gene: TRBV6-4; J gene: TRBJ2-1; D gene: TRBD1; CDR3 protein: CASSPGRDSINEQFF; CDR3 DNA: TGTGCCAGCAGTCCAGGTCGGGACAGCATTAATGAGCAGTTCTTC
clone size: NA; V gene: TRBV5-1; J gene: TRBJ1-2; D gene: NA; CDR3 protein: CASSLDREGGYTF; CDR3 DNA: TGCGCCAGCAGCTTGGACAGGGAGGGTGGCTACACCTTC
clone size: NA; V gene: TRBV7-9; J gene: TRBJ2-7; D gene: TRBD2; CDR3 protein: CASGSGRAYEQYF; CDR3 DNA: TGTGCCAGCGGTAGCGGGAGGGCCTACGAGCAGTACTTC
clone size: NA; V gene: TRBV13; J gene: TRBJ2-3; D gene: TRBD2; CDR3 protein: CASTKKLAGITDTQYF; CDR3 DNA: TGTGCCAGCACCAAGAAACTAGCGGGAATCACAGATACGCAGTATTTT
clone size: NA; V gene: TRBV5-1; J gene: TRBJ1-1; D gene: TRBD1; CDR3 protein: CASSLTGETEAFF; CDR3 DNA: TGCGCCAGCAGCTTGACAGGGGAGACTGAAGCTTTCTTT
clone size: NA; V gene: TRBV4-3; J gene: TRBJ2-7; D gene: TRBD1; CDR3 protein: CASSQEQGTHEQYF; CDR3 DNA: TGCGCCAGCAGCCAGGAACAGGGGACCCACGAGCAGTACTTC
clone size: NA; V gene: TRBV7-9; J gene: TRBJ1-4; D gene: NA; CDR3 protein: CASSLGDSFNEKLFF; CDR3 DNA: TGTGCCAGCAGCTTAGGAGACAGCTTTAATGAAAAACTGTTTTTT
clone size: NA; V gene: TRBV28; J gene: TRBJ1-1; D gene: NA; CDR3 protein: CATGWSLNTEAFF; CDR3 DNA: TGTGCCACCGGGTGGTCCCTGAACACTGAAGCTTTCTTT
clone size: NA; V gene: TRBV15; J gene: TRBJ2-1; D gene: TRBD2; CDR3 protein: CATSRYGLAGTLGNEQFF; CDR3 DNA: TGTGCCACCAGCAGATACGGACTAGCGGGAACATTGGGGAATGAGCAGTTCTTC
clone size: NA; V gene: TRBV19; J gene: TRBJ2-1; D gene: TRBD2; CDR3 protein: CASSIGWEGYNEQFF; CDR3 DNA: TGTGCCAGTAGTATAGGGTGGGAGGGGTACAATGAGCAGTTCTTC
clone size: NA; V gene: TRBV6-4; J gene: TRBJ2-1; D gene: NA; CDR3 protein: CASSDWGTSSYNEQFF; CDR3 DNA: TGTGCCAGCAGTGACTGGGGGACATCCTCCTACAATGAGCAGTTCTTC